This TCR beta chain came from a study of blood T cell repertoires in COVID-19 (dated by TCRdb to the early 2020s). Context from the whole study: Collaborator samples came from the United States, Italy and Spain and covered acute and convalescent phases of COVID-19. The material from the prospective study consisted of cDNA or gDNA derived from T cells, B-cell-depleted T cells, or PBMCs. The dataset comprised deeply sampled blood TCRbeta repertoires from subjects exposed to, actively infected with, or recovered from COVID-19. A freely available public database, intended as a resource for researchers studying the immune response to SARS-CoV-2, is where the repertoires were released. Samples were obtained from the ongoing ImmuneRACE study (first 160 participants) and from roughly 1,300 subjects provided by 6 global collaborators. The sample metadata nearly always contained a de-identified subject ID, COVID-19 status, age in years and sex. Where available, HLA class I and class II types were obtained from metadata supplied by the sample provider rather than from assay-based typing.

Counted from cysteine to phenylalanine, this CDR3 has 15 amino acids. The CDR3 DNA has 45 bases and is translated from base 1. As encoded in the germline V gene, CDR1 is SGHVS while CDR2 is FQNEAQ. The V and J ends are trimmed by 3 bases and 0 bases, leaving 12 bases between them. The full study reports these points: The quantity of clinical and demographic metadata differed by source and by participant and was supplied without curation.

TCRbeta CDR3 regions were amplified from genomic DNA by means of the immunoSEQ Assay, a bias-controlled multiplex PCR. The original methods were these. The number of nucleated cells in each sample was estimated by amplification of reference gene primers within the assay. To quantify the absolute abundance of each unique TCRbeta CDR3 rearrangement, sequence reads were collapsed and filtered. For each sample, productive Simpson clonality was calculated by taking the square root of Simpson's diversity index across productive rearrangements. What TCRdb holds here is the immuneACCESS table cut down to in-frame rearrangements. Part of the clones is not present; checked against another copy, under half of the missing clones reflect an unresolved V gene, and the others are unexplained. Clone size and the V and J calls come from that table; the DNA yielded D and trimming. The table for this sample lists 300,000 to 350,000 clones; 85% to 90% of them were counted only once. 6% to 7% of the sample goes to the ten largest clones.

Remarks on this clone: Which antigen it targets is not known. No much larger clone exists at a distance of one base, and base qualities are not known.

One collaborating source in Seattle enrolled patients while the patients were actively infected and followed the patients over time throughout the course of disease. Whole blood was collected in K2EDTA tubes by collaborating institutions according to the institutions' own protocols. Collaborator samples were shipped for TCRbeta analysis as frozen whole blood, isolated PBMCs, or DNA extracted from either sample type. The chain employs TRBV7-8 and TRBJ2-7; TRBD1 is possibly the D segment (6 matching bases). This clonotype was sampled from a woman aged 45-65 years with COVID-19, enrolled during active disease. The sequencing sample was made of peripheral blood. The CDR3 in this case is CASSLGTSSSYEQYF. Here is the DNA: TGTGCCAGCAGCTTGGGGACATCCAGCTCCTACGAGCAGTACTTC.